Here is one T cell receptor (beta chain) with its context. Libraries were prepared by immunoSEQ multiplex PCR; TCRdb keeps only in-frame clonotypes and omits some of them. The sample has about 71,000 clones; roughly 91% are singletons. The CDR3 totals 12 residues. Germline values: CDR1 GTSNPN, CDR2 SVGIG (reference sequence). V shed 2 bases and J shed 13 bases, with 12 bases lying between them. The sample is drawn from a study of PD-L1 blockade in urothelial cancer. This sequence was found in a man in his sixties with urothelial cancer. Sequenced material: PBMCs, taken around atezolizumab (anti-PD-L1) treatment. The chain recombines TRBV30 with TRBJ1-6; no clear D gene. The CDR3 bases are TGTGCCTGGAGTCTAGGTATTGATCCCCTCCACTTT. Translated, it gives CAWSLGIDPLHF. Combining the CDR3 with reference TRBV30 and TRBJ1-6 gives the whole variable domain SQTIHQWPATLVQPVGSPLSLECTVEGTSNPNLYWYRQAAGRGLQLLFYSVGIGQISSEVPQNLSASRPQDRQFILSSKKLLLSDSGFYLCAWSLGIDPLHFGNGTRLTVT.